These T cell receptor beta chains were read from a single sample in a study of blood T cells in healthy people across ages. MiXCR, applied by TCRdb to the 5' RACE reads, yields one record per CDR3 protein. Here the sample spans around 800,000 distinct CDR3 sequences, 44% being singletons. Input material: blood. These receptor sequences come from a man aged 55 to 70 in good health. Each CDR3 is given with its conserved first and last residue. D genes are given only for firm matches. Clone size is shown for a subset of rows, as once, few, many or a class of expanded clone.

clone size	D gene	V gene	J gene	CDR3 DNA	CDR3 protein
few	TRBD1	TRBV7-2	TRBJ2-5	TGTGCCAGCAGCTACAGACAGGGGGTTTACCAAGAGACCCAGTACTTC	CASSYRQGVYQETQYF
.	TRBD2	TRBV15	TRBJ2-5	TGTGCCACCAGCAGTCGGGGGGGTCTGGAGACCCAGTACTTC	CATSSRGGLETQYF
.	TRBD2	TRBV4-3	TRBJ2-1	TGCGCCAGCAGCCAAGGGAGACTAGCGGGGGCCTACAATGAGCAGTTCTTC	CASSQGRLAGAYNEQFF
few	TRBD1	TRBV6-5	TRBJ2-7	TGTGCCAGCAGTCTTGGGGGGACAGGGGACAACGAGCAGTACTTC	CASSLGGTGDNEQYF
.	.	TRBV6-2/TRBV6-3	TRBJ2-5	TGTGCCAGCAGTTACTCGATTGGGGCCCGACAAGTCCAAGAGACCCAGTACTTC	CASSYSIGARQVQETQYF
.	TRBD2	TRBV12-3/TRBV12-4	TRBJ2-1	TGTGCCAGCAGTAGGGCGGCACTAGCGGGGGGGTACGGTGAGCAGTTCTTC	CASSRAALAGGYGEQFF
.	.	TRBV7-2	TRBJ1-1	TGTGCCAGCAGGGCAGAGTCATTCGCTGAAGCTTTCTTT	CASRAESFAEAFF
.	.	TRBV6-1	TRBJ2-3	TGTGCCAGCAATGGGTTGGGGACAACAGTTATCCAGGGCACAGATACGCAGTATTTT	CASNGLGTTVIQGTDTQYF
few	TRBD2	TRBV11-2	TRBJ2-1	TGTGCCAGCAGCCCTTCATCCTTTAGCGGGGGGGTATACAATGAGCAGTTCTTC	CASSPSSFSGGVYNEQFF
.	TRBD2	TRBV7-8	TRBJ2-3	TGTGCCAGCAGCATCCCGGATAGCGGGGCCTTCACAGATACGCAGTATTTT	CASSIPDSGAFTDTQYF
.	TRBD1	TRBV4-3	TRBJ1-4	TGCGCCAGCAGCCAACGATACCCTGGACAGGGCGACGAAAAACTGTTTTTT	CASSQRYPGQGDEKLFF